The 21 T cell receptor beta chains reported below all come from one sample, sequenced in a study of CD8 T cells in ankylosing spondylitis. These receptors' targets are unknown. Regarding the study as a whole: Blood from ankylosing spondylitis patients appeared to carry a characteristic eight-variant TCR beta motif.

TCRdb itself ran the 5' RACE reads through MiXCR, one entry per CDR3 protein. The sample includes some 840,000 distinct CDR3 sequences, about 11% seen only once; the top ten take more than 0.5%. Sequencing was carried out using blood, either unsorted or a sorted T cell fraction (not recorded which). The receptors derive from a male donor with ankylosing spondylitis.

This clonotype appeared a few times. The rearrangement links TRBV29-1 to TRBJ2-1; D may correspond to TRBD1 or TRBD2 (5 bases each). V was shortened by 6 bases and J by 7 bases, with 16 bases between the two germline ends. Per germline, CDR1 SQVTM and CDR2 ANQGSEA. The CDR3 has 13 amino acids. CDR3 coding DNA: TGCAGCGTGGGGGAGAGGCAGTTGAATGAGCAGTTCTTC. It codes for CSVGERQLNEQFF.

This chain joins TRBV19 and TRBJ1-1, with 7 bases lining up with TRBD1. Germline CDR1 is LNHDA and CDR2 is SQIVND (reference sequence). This CDR3 has 14 residues. J was trimmed by 8 bases and V by 5 bases; bases with no gene match: 11. The CDR3 sequence is CASSQIDRDAEAFF. CDR3 bases: TGTGCCAGTAGTCAAATCGACAGGGACGCCGAAGCTTTCTTT.

This clonotype showed up many times. The chain recombines TRBV11-2 with TRBJ1-6; a possible D gene is TRBD1 (5 bases). Germline-derived CDR1 and CDR2 are SGHAT and FQNNGV. Trimming took 5 bases from V and 6 from J, leaving 8 bases between them. This CDR3 comprises 13 residues. CDR3 region: CASSPTVNSPLHF. The CDR3 region has the DNA TGTGCCAGCAGCCCGACAGTTAATTCACCCCTCCACTTT.

The V and J genes are TRBV6-2 or TRBV6-3 and TRBJ2-1; 14 nucleotides align to TRBD2. Germline trimming cut 6 bases from V and 10 bases from J; bases unmatched to any gene: 14. Germline CDR1 is MNHEY and CDR2 is SVGEGT. The CDR3 has 17 residues. CDR3 DNA: TGTGCCAGCAGCCGCCCTAAGACTAGCGGGGGGGCGGAAGAGCAGTTCTTC. As protein: CASSRPKTSGGAEEQFF.

This clonotype showed up many times. The gene calls are TRBV20-1 and TRBJ2-1; tentative D call: TRBD1 (5 bases). The germline V gene encodes CDR1 DFQATT and CDR2 SNEGSKA (reference sequence). CDR3 length: 13 amino acids. Trimming took off 1 base at V and 5 bases at J, with 9 bases between the two ends. The CDR3 region is CSARGTLNNEQFF. CDR3 sequence (DNA): TGCAGTGCTAGAGGGACATTAAACAATGAGCAGTTCTTC.

Many counts were recorded for this clonotype. In DNA form, the CDR3 reads TGTGCCAGCAGCTTAGATAGGGCCAGAAACACCGGGGAGCTGTTTTTT. Residues: CASSLDRARNTGELFF. The rearrangement links TRBV7-8 to TRBJ2-2; D unresolved. The length of the CDR3 is 16 residues. From germline, CDR1 is SGHVS and CDR2 FQNEAQ. V was shortened by 1 base and J by 2 bases, with 11 bases between the two germline ends.

The V and J genes are TRBV2 and TRBJ1-5; D ambiguous. Trimming stripped 4 bases from V and 2 bases from J, with 12 bases between. CDR1 SNHLY and CDR2 FYNNEI come from the germline V gene. This CDR3 has 15 amino acids. The DNA of the CDR3 is TGTGCCAGCAGTGCACGCGCAGGTCGCAATCAGCCCCAGCATTTT. This encodes CASSARAGRNQPQHF.

This clonotype showed up just a few times. J is TRBJ2-7 and V is TRBV20-1; weak D call: TRBD2 (5 bases). CDR3 length equals 15 residues. V was cut by 4 bases and J by 2 bases, with 18 bases left in between. In germline, CDR1 is DFQATT, CDR2 SNEGSKA (reference sequence). CDR3 region: CSATTREGYTYEQYF. The CDR3 DNA is TGCAGTGCTACCACCCGGGAAGGTTACACCTACGAGCAGTACTTC.

This chain connects TRBV18 to TRBJ2-1, with TRBD1 as a possible D gene (5 bases). CDR3 length equals 16 residues. V was trimmed by 3 bases and J by 9 bases, leaving 21 bases between them. CDR1 KGHSH and CDR2 LQKENI come from the germline V gene. The CDR3 sequence is CASSPDYGGAQGEQFF. In DNA form, the CDR3 reads TGTGCCAGCTCACCGGATTATGGTGGGGCGCAGGGTGAGCAGTTCTTC.

The chain has TRBV7-2 and TRBJ1-5, with D maybe TRBD1 (5 bases). Germline V gene sequence: CDR1 SGHTA, CDR2 FQGNSA. V was trimmed by 0 bases and J by 5 bases, leaving 20 bases between them. CDR3 length: 18 amino acids. The CDR3, as DNA: TGTGCCAGCAGCTTAGCGAGGCAGGGTCAATTCCCCTATCAGCCCCAGCATTTT. Encoded protein: CASSLARQGQFPYQPQHF.

The sample holds many counts of this clonotype. This chain joins TRBV5-1 and TRBJ1-1; tentative D call: TRBD1 (6 bases). Germline-derived CDR1 and CDR2 are SGHRS and YFSETQ. The ends were cut back, 0 bases at V and 3 bases at J, with 12 bases in the middle. This CDR3 is 15 amino acids long. CDR3 sequence (DNA): TGCGCCAGCAGCTTGGTTGGGACAAAGGACACTGAAGCTTTCTTT. Translating gives CASSLVGTKDTEAFF.

J is TRBJ1-4 and V is TRBV18; 7 nucleotides line up with TRBD1. J gave up 3 bases and V 6 bases, and 7 bases lay outside the gene matches. CDR1 and CDR2 (germline): KGHSH, LQKENI. CDR3 length: 15 residues. The CDR3 DNA is TGTGCCAGCTCGCCCGACAGGGAATCTAATGAAAAACTGTTTTTT. Amino acids: CASSPDRESNEKLFF.

The chain combines TRBV5-1 with TRBJ2-5, with D hard to call. There are 16 residues in the CDR3. V dropped 4 bases and J dropped 0 bases, with 16 bases sitting between them. The germline gives CDR1 SGHRS, CDR2 YFSETQ. The DNA of the CDR3 is TGCGCCAGCAGCCTACGGCCTCGTGCCTACCAAGAGACCCAGTACTTC. Residues: CASSLRPRAYQETQYF.

This clonotype was counted only a few times. The CDR3 bases are TGTGCCAGCAGTTCGGGACTAGCGGGGGGGACTGGGGCCAACGTCCTGACTTTC. It codes for CASSSGLAGGTGANVLTF. The gene calls are TRBV12-3 or TRBV12-4 and TRBJ2-6, with TRBD2 matching 16 bases. The CDR3 has 18 residues. Germline trimming cut 4 bases from V and 2 bases from J; bases unmatched to any gene: 2.

The genes are TRBV9 and TRBJ1-2; D is perhaps TRBD1 (6 bases). The CDR3 length is 14 residues. Germline loops: CDR1 SGDLS, CDR2 YYNGEE. V lost 2 bases, J lost 1 base, and 9 bases lay in between. The CDR3 DNA follows: TGTGCCAGCAGCGTTCAAGGGGGTAACTATGGCTACACCTTC. This gives the protein CASSVQGGNYGYTF.

The chain combines TRBV7-2 with TRBJ2-2, with a possible D match to TRBD1 (6 bases). The length of the CDR3 is 15 residues. CDR1 is SGHTA, CDR2 FQGNSA, per germline. V was pared by 5 bases and J by 3 bases, with 13 bases between. The CDR3 reads CASSRNPGDTGELFF. CDR3 in DNA: TGTGCCAGCAGCCGGAACCCAGGGGACACCGGGGAGCTGTTTTTT. The full variable domain, in which reference TRBV7-2 and TRBJ2-2 provide the parts outside the CDR3, is GAGVSQSPSNKVTEKGKDVELRCDPISGHTALYWYRQSLGQGLEFLIYFQGNSAPDKSGLPSDRFSAERTGGSVSTLTIQRTQQEDSAVYLCASSRNPGDTGELFFGEGSRLTVL.

The table lists this clonotype with a few counts. This chain links TRBV3-1 with TRBJ2-7, with a tentative D call TRBD1 (7 bases). Looked up from germline, CDR1 is LGHDT and CDR2 is YNNKEL (reference sequence). The CDR3 has 13 residues. V shed 2 bases and J shed 6 bases, with 11 bases lying between them. CDR3: CASSQTQGGEQYF. DNA of the CDR3: TGTGCCAGCAGCCAAACCCAGGGGGGCGAGCAGTACTTC.

The chain combines TRBV9 with TRBJ1-6; 7 bases match TRBD1. The trim removed 4 bases at V and 7 bases at J, leaving 5 bases unmatched. This CDR3 spans 14 amino acids. CDR1 is SGDLS and CDR2 is YYNGEE in the germline V gene. CDR3 DNA sequence: TGTGCCAGCAGCCGGGACAGCTGGAATTCACCCCTCCACTTT. Residues: CASSRDSWNSPLHF.

CDR3 sequence (DNA): TGTGCCAGCGCAATAGCGGGAGGGCCAAGCGAGCAGTACTTC. Its translation: CASAIAGGPSEQYF. The chain employs TRBV7-2 and TRBJ2-7, with 11 positions matching TRBD2. The CDR3 has 14 residues. The germline V gene encodes CDR1 SGHTA and CDR2 FQGNSA. With V trimmed by 8 bases and J by 6 bases, 9 bases remained unmatched.

The chain combines TRBV20-1 with TRBJ1-2; D is undetermined. The V gene lost 1 base and the J gene lost 8 bases, with 14 bases spanning the gap. The germline V gene has CDR1 DFQATT and CDR2 SNEGSKA (reference sequence). The CDR3 runs to 13 residues. CDR3 nucleotides: TGCAGTGCTAGAGTCGGCACGAGCGAGGGCTACACCTTC. Translated, it gives CSARVGTSEGYTF.

This chain links TRBV28 with TRBJ2-1, with 10 bases aligning to TRBD2. Germline values: CDR1 MDHEN, CDR2 SYDVKM. CDR3 length: 23 amino acids. V shed 0 bases, J shed 4 bases, and the junction held 24 bases outside the gene matches. The CDR3, as DNA: TGTGCCAGCAGTTTATGGTTAAATATAGGTCGTGGGAGACGGACTAGCGGTTACAATGAGCAGTTCTTC. Residues: CASSLWLNIGRGRRTSGYNEQFF. Filled out from reference TRBV28 and TRBJ2-1, the complete variable domain reads DVKVTQSSRYLVKRTGEKVFLECVQDMDHENMFWYRQDPGLGLRLIYFSYDVKMKEKGDIPEGYSVSREKKERFSLILESASTNQTSMYLCASSLWLNIGRGRRTSGYNEQFFGPGTRLTVL.